This note documents a single T cell receptor (beta chain) sequence. Its antigen is as yet unknown. The data were taken from a study of T cell responses to AZD1222 COVID-19 vaccine. This CDR3 is 18 amino acids long. In germline, CDR1 is SGDLS, CDR2 YYNGEE. V trimming: 4 bases; J trimming: 6 bases; junction bases outside the gene matches: 19. Here immunoSEQ multiplex PCR was the method, and the copy in TCRdb shows in-frame clones only, minus some. The repertoire has tens of thousands of clones, roughly 80% of them found once; the top ten carry 2.5% to 3%. Study-level results: Along spike, vaccine-associated CD4 TCRs were found throughout, with dominance at 160-218 and 743-854. Epitopes outside B.1.351 and B.1.1.7 mutated regions reportedly drew nearly half of spike TCRs.

The sequencing here drew on peripheral blood, taken on day 0 of AZD1222 vaccination. The source is an adult in good health. The genes are TRBV9 and TRBJ2-1; 7 positions agree with TRBD1. CDR3 in amino acids: CASSTRQGVGLRGNEQFF. The CDR3 DNA sequence: TGTGCCAGCAGCACCCGCCAGGGGGTAGGACTCCGAGGCAATGAGCAGTTCTTC.